This T cell receptor beta chain was profiled in a study of technical replicates of blood from four donors. Data came from immunoSEQ multiplex PCR; TCRdb stores just in-frame clones and leaves some out. Of about 62,000 clones in the sample, 95% to 98% are singletons; the top ten hold under 0.2%. Trimming cost V 0 bases and J 6 bases, with 11 bases left between them. In germline, CDR1 is SQVTM, CDR2 ANQGSEA. The CDR3 runs 14 residues. Sequencing was done on a sample of T cells isolated from PBMCs. The chain is built from TRBV29-1 and TRBJ1-4, with D possibly being TRBD1 (6 bases). The receptor comes from a human donor in good health. The CDR3 region has the DNA TGCAGCGTTGAAGATACAGGGCATGATGAAAAACTGTTTTTT. Residues: CSVEDTGHDEKLFF.